This T cell receptor (beta chain) originates from a study of T cell repertoires in cytomegalovirus infection. Study-level information: Well-studied HLA-B-restricted epitopes and recently identified HLA-C-restricted epitopes of CMV were both used in the study. From public TCR beta signatures came an indication of both CMV infection and matching HLA type.

The sample holds a few counts of this clonotype. Antigen unknown. The study's findings and limits: CMV-specific HLA-C-restricted TCR beta clonotypes dominated the ex vivo response. Carriers of CMV and the relevant HLA type were discriminated by public TCR beta frequency.

TCRdb recomputed calls from the reads with MiXCR, one row per CDR3 protein. The profile covers approximately 110,000 distinct CDR3 sequences, with 42% appearing a single time and just under 75% taken by the ten largest. Germline V gene sequence: CDR1 LNHDA, CDR2 SQIVND (reference sequence). This CDR3 comprises 10 residues. Deletions cut 9 bases from V and 7 bases from J, with 9 bases between. Specimen: CD8+ T cells from cultured PBMCs, collected from culture after CMV antigen stimulation. The chain links TRBV19 to TRBJ1-1; D remains ambiguous. The TCR was taken from a human donor in good health (CMV status not recorded). Some clones in this sample may be carry-over from other donors' samples. Written as DNA, the CDR3 is TGTGCCAGCGCGGGCGGTGAAGCTTTCTTT. Its translation is CASAGGEAFF.